This T cell receptor (beta chain) was profiled in a study of shared clonotypes between healthy human individuals. Looking at the study overall: CD4 naive and memory got three plates each, CD8 naive two, CD8 memory one.

TCRdb's copy holds only in-frame clones and misses some; the assay was immunoSEQ multiplex PCR. The sample records 1.5 million to 2.5 million clones, approximately 94% being singletons. Naive CD8 cells lacked CD45RO and underwent positive selection for CCR7, leaving out terminally differentiated effector memory CD45RA+ cells. Donors were Caucasian adults residing in Nashville, Tennessee, USA. The sequencing sample was made of naive CD8+ T cells sorted from blood. This sequence was found in a man between 18 and 35 years old in good health.

The CDR3 protein is CASSIISGGGETQYF. CDR3 nucleotide sequence: TGTGCCAGTAGTATAATTAGCGGGGGTGGTGAGACCCAGTACTTC. V and J are TRBV19 and TRBJ2-5; TRBD2 agrees at 9 bases. With 2 bases clipped from V and 5 bases from J, the junction kept 6 bases outside the gene matches. The CDR3 consists of 15 residues. Per germline, CDR1 LNHDA and CDR2 SQIVND (reference sequence).